The clone carrying this T cell receptor (beta chain) was recorded many times. Its antigen is not known. The germline CDR1 and CDR2 sequences are MNHNS and SASEGT. J lost 4 bases, V lost 6 bases, and 8 bases had no gene match. The CDR3 totals 14 residues. Regarding time point: newly diagnosed GD, antithyroid drugs for less than 3 months. RNA from PBMCs was the source of the TCR library. The authors built TCR beta libraries using iRepertoire HTBI primers and Arm-PCR of CDR3 regions. TCRdb redid the calling of the multiplex PCR reads with MiXCR, one entry per CDR3 protein. The repertoire consists of approximately 440,000 distinct CDR3 sequences, with roughly 15% occurring once and the leading ten covering more than 9%. The sample belongs to a study of regulatory T cells in long-lasting Graves disease. Whole-study findings and limits: New patients shared fewer public clonotypes (about 1,000) than persistent patients did (around 2,900). TCR diversity was lower in persistent Graves' patients (versus newly diagnosed ones).

The same sample was also studied in work on T cells in Graves' hyperthyroidism and ophthalmopathy. That study adds: Over 18 months, lack of ophthalmopathy progression marked Graves' hyperthyroidism as stable. The HTBI primer set was used in a first-round RT-PCR of the TCR CDR3.

Sample: peripheral blood mononuclear cells (PBMCs), taken at new diagnosis, from a patient treated with antithyroid drugs. The sequence was collected from a man aged 40-49 years with Graves disease. The genes are TRBV6-1 and TRBJ1-2; 7 bases match TRBD1. CDR3 protein: CASRADRVGYGYTF. CDR3 bases: TGTGCCAGCAGGGCCGACAGGGTCGGCTATGGCTACACCTTC.